Sequencing of this TCR beta chain was carried out in a study of resident and recirculating memory T cells in vitiligo. The repertoire was sequenced with immunoSEQ multiplex PCR; TCRdb's copy has only in-frame clones and lacks some. The repertoire holds 60,000 to 80,000 clones, with 91% as singletons. The germline gives CDR1 MNHNY, CDR2 SVGAGI (reference sequence). V lost 2 bases to trimming and J lost 4 bases, with 11 bases between them. This CDR3 is built from 14 residues. Input material: blood. This TCR was sampled from a male donor with vitiligo. This chain joins TRBV6-6 and TRBJ2-5; weak D call: TRBD2 (6 bases). CDR3 amino acids: CASSYGDSGETQYF. DNA for the CDR3: TGTGCCAGCAGTTACGGGGATAGCGGAGAGACCCAGTACTTC.